The TCR beta chain under discussion was sequenced for a study of CD8 T cells in Susac syndrome. Study as a whole: Treatment status at blood draw for the Susac syndrome patients was therapy-naive, corticosteroids, or intravenous immunoglobulin alone.

V was pared by 4 bases and J by 4 bases, with 14 bases between. The germline CDR1 and CDR2 sequences are SGHRS and YFSETQ. The CDR3 runs to 14 residues. Peripheral blood CD8+ and CD4+ T cells were profiled by TCR beta sequencing. Random hexamers were used to reverse transcribe the RNA input (about 0.45 to 1 ug). It was immunoSEQ multiplex PCR that amplified TCR beta CDR3 across 54 Vbeta and 13 Jbeta. TCRdb fed the immunoSEQ multiplex PCR reads into MiXCR, producing one record per CDR3 protein. The sample lists about 240,000 distinct CDR3 sequences, almost 97% occurring once. Sequences were obtained from CD4+ T cells from PBMCs. The clonotype was recovered from a human donor with Susac syndrome. The genes are TRBV5-1 and TRBJ2-5; a weak D match, TRBD1 (6 bases). The CDR3 reads CASSPYLQGETQYF. The CDR3 nucleotides read TGCGCCAGCAGCCCTTACTTACAGGGAGAGACCCAGTACTTC.